This entry lists 26 T cell receptor beta chains sequenced from one sample in a study of beta chain features in type 1 diabetes listed by TCRdb under 2018. Here is what the overall study found, with its caveats: Type 1 diabetes patients showed a moderate but significant shortening of TCRB CDR3 length in all four CD4+ subsets.

Their antigen targets remain unknown. Library prep was done by the immunoSEQ multiplex PCR assay. The entire amount of isolated RNA was reverse transcribed using the High Capacity cDNA Reverse Transcription Kit, so the sequenced TCRB transcripts were expressed ones. What TCRdb holds here is the immuneACCESS table cut down to in-frame rearrangements. Part of the clones is not present; checked against another copy, under half of the missing clones reflect an unresolved V gene, and the others are unexplained. The sample table holds around 710,000 clones, of which roughly an eighth were seen once. The ten largest account for around 0.12% of the sample. Material for sequencing was naive CD4+ T cells from blood. The meaning of the sample's cell subset or site label: true naive CD4+ T cells. Receptor source: a man aged 25-45 years with type 1 diabetes.

The V gene is TRBV5-1, the J gene TRBJ2-7; 8 nucleotides align to TRBD1. CDR3 size: 14 residues. V dropped 1 base and J dropped 3; count of bases not matched to a gene: 3. Germline CDR1 is SGHRS and CDR2 is YFSETQ. The CDR3 loop is CASSLRTGYYEQYF. The CDR3 coding sequence is TGCGCCAGCAGCTTGAGGACAGGGTACTACGAGCAGTACTTC.

The rearrangement joins TRBV2 to TRBJ2-7; D is ambiguous. The CDR3 consists of 14 residues. In germline, CDR1 is SNHLY, CDR2 FYNNEI. The DNA of the CDR3 is TGTGTTTACCGCCCGGAGACATCCTCCTACGAGCAGTACTTC. This translates into CVYRPETSSYEQYF.

This clone was detected only a few times. The rearrangement joins TRBV2 to TRBJ2-2; D possibly corresponds to TRBD1 (6 bases). The germline gives CDR1 SNHLY, CDR2 FYNNEI. V was pared by 9 bases and J by 5 bases, with 19 bases between. This CDR3 comprises 15 residues. The CDR3 DNA reads as TGTGCCAGTACGCTCTCTGGACAGAAGACCGGGGAGCTGTTTTTT. It specifies CASTLSGQKTGELFF.

In DNA form, the CDR3 reads TGTGCCAGCAGTTTCCCGAACACCGGGGAGCTGTTTTTT. Translation gives CASSFPNTGELFF. The rearrangement joins TRBV7-2 to TRBJ2-2; no clear D. The germline V gene has CDR1 SGHTA and CDR2 FQGNSA. V dropped 6 bases and J dropped 0 bases, with 5 bases sitting between them. CDR3 length: 13 residues.

In this sample, this clone turned up a few times. The rearrangement joins TRBV7-3 to TRBJ2-1; TRBD1 aligns across 7 bases. This CDR3 comprises 15 residues. Per germline, CDR1 SGHTA and CDR2 FQGTGA. V gave up 5 bases and J gave up 4 bases; unmatched junction bases: 8. The CDR3 region is CASSPVGTVYNEQFF. The CDR3 nucleotides are TGTGCCAGCAGCCCAGTAGGGACAGTATACAATGAGCAGTTCTTC.

The V call is TRBV28, the J call TRBJ1-2; D is ambiguous. The germline V and J ends were trimmed by 8 bases and 4 bases, with 11 bases remaining between them. The CDR3 is 12 amino acids. CDR1 is MDHEN and CDR2 is SYDVKM in the germline V gene. The CDR3 region has the DNA TGTGCCAGCGGACTAGTCGGCTATGGCTACACCTTC. Translating gives CASGLVGYGYTF.

This clone was seen a few times. V gene TRBV7-6 combines with J gene TRBJ1-3; 8 bases fit TRBD1. This CDR3 region has 17 residues. The germline V gene has CDR1 SGHVS and CDR2 FNYEAQ. V was pared by 0 bases and J by 0 bases, with 4 bases of the junction left unmatched. Written as DNA, the CDR3 is TGTGCCAGCAGCTTAGCTACAGGGGGTTCCTCTGGAAACACCATATATTTT. It is translated as CASSLATGGSSGNTIYF.

This clone has just a few counts. This sequence joins TRBV30 and TRBJ2-3; 9 positions match TRBD1. Trimming took 3 bases from V and 10 from J; bases not matched to a gene: 17. The CDR3 extends over 16 amino acids. CDR1 is GTSNPN, CDR2 SVGIG, per germline (reference sequence). In DNA form, the CDR3 reads TGTGCCTGGAGAGCTACAGGGGGCGCAGTCACCGGGGCGCAGTATTTT. The encoded protein is CAWRATGGAVTGAQYF.

The V gene is TRBV5-1, the J gene TRBJ2-1; tentatively, D is TRBD1 (5 bases). Trimming left V 1 base short and J 1 base short, with 15 bases between. Germline V gene lookup returns CDR1 SGHRS and CDR2 YFSETQ. The CDR3 runs to 17 residues. In DNA, the CDR3 is TGCGCCAGCAGCTTGAGGTTGACAGTAAGTTCCTACAATGAGCAGTTCTTC. It translates to CASSLRLTVSSYNEQFF.

The V gene is TRBV5-6, the J gene TRBJ2-7; unclear D gene. Deletions cut 3 bases from V and 5 bases from J, with 12 bases between. CDR3 length equals 13 residues. Germline CDR1 and CDR2: SGHDT and YYEEEE. The CDR3 DNA is TGTGCCAGCAGCTGGCGGAGTAAGCACGAGCAGTACTTC. It yields the protein CASSWRSKHEQYF.

The chain is built from TRBV14 and TRBJ2-6; D is ambiguous. The CDR3 loop spans 14 amino acids. The V end was cut by 4 bases, the J end by 13 bases, with 17 bases between. The germline V gene has CDR1 SGHDN and CDR2 FVKESK. The CDR3 DNA sequence: TGTGCCAGCAGCCTCAGAAGGGTTTCCGAGGTCCTGACTTTC. This gives the protein CASSLRRVSEVLTF. The whole variable domain, remainder taken from reference TRBV14 and TRBJ2-6, is EAGVTQFPSHSVIEKGQTVTLRCDPISGHDNLYWYRRVMGKEIKFLLHFVKESKQDESGMPNNRFLAERTGGTYSTLKVQPAELEDSGVYFCASSLRRVSEVLTFGAGSRLTVL.

The CDR3 reads CASSLNPRVGAPQETQYF. For the CDR3, the DNA is TGTGCCAGCAGCTTAAATCCCCGGGTTGGGGCCCCCCAAGAGACCCAGTACTTC. The chain employs TRBV7-2 and TRBJ2-5; D possibly corresponds to TRBD1 (5 bases). Germline CDR1 reads SGHTA; CDR2 reads FQGNSA. The CDR3 extends over 18 amino acids. The germline V and J ends were trimmed by 2 bases and 1 base, with 20 bases remaining between them.

V usage is TRBV7-9 and J usage is TRBJ2-1; TRBD2 matches 9 bases. This CDR3 is built from 15 residues. V lost 5 bases and J lost 2; bases outside the gene matches: 4. Looked up from germline, CDR1 is SEHNR and CDR2 is FQNEAQ (reference sequence). The CDR3 protein is CASSEGLAPYNEQFF. The CDR3 nucleotides read TGTGCCAGCAGCGAGGGACTAGCCCCCTACAATGAGCAGTTCTTC.

In its sample, this clone was seen a few times. The rearrangement joins TRBV28 to TRBJ2-1; no reliable D call. The ends were cut back, 6 bases at V and 9 bases at J, with 9 bases in the middle. The V gene's germline CDR1 is MDHEN and CDR2 SYDVKM. The CDR3 covers 11 residues. CDR3: CASRLEGEQFF. As DNA, the CDR3 is TGTGCCAGCAGATTAGAAGGTGAGCAGTTCTTC. Looking up the rest from reference TRBV28 and TRBJ2-1 gives the full variable domain: DVKVTQSSRYLVKRTGEKVFLECVQDMDHENMFWYRQDPGLGLRLIYFSYDVKMKEKGDIPEGYSVSREKKERFSLILESASTNQTSMYLCASRLEGEQFFGPGTRLTVL.

This clone appeared a few times. The sample has other DNA sequences that encode this CDR3 too. The rearrangement joins TRBV5-6 to TRBJ2-1; 8 bases are shared with TRBD1. CDR3 size: 15 residues. V trimming: 0 bases; J trimming: 4 bases; junction bases outside the gene matches: 3. Germline loops: CDR1 SGHDT, CDR2 YYEEEE. The CDR3: CASSLGGTGYNEQFF. The CDR3, as DNA: TGTGCCAGCAGCTTGGGAGGGACAGGTTACAATGAGCAGTTCTTC.

The CDR3 loop reads CASSQDLSGPGELFF. CDR3 bases: TGTGCCAGCAGCCAAGATCTAAGCGGGCCGGGGGAGCTGTTTTTT. This sequence joins TRBV4-2 and TRBJ2-2; a possible D gene is TRBD2 (6 bases). CDR1 is LGHNA, CDR2 YNFKEQ, per germline. CDR3 length equals 15 residues. The V end lost 0 bases, the J end lost 8 bases, and 13 bases lay between the germline ends.

This clone has more than one count but fewer than ten. V usage is TRBV7-9 and J usage is TRBJ1-6; D not resolved. This CDR3 region has 14 residues. The germline V and J ends were trimmed by 3 bases and 12 bases, with 15 bases remaining between them. Germline V gene lookup returns CDR1 SEHNR and CDR2 FQNEAQ (reference sequence). The CDR3 loop is CASSFGQTTVPLHF. CDR3 sequence (DNA): TGTGCCAGCAGCTTCGGGCAGACCACCGTACCCCTCCACTTT. Full variable domain (rest looked up from reference TRBV7-9 and TRBJ1-6): DTGVSQNPRHKITKRGQNVTFRCDPISEHNRLYWYRQTLGQGPEFLTYFQNEAQLEKSRLLSDRFSAERPKGSFSTLEIQRTEQGDSAMYLCASSFGQTTVPLHFGNGTRLTVT.

V gene TRBV5-4 combines with J gene TRBJ1-5, with D perhaps matching TRBD1 (5 bases). There are 15 residues in the CDR3. CDR1 and CDR2 from the germline V gene are SGHNT and YYREEE (reference sequence). V lost 4 bases and J lost 4, with 15 bases in between. This CDR3 reads CASSVFGGRNQPQHF. CDR3 nucleotide sequence: TGTGCCAGCAGCGTATTCGGGGGGAGGAATCAGCCCCAGCATTTT.

This clone was recorded a few times. V is TRBV4-3 and J is TRBJ1-5; D is unresolved. CDR1 and CDR2 (germline): LGHNA, YSLEER. Trimming stripped 0 bases from V and 9 bases from J, with 12 bases between. The CDR3 is 14 amino acids. The CDR3 is CASSQDPGTWPQHF. CDR3 sequence (DNA): TGCGCCAGCAGCCAAGATCCGGGTACATGGCCCCAGCATTTT.

The CDR3 region has the DNA TGCAGCGTCTCCGGCAGAAACTCTGGAAACACCATATATTTT. It translates to CSVSGRNSGNTIYF. The chain is built from TRBV29-1 and TRBJ1-3; D is ambiguous. V lost 6 bases to trimming and J lost 0 bases, with 12 bases between them. Germline loops: CDR1 SQVTM, CDR2 ANQGSEA. The CDR3 totals 14 residues.

This sequence joins TRBV5-1 and TRBJ2-1; D may be TRBD2 (5 bases). The ends were cut back, 1 base at V and 1 base at J, with 9 bases in the middle. CDR3 length: 15 amino acids. CDR1 is SGHRS, CDR2 YFSETQ, per germline. CDR3 amino acids: CASSLTGNSYNEQFF. CDR3 sequence (DNA): TGCGCCAGCAGCTTGACGGGGAATTCCTACAATGAGCAGTTCTTC.

This clone turned up a few times. The chain has TRBV4-3 and TRBJ2-6; D perhaps matches TRBD1 (5 bases). Germline CDR1 and CDR2: LGHNA and YSLEER. The V end was cut by 5 bases, the J end by 4 bases, with 15 bases between. The CDR3 consists of 16 residues. CDR3 residues: CASSSDIPSGANVLTF. CDR3 coding DNA: TGCGCCAGCAGCTCGGACATTCCGTCAGGGGCCAACGTCCTGACTTTC.

This clone occurred a few times. The chain uses TRBV9 and TRBJ2-6; possible D gene TRBD1, 6 bases. V lost 4 bases and J 2 bases, leaving 10 bases between the germline ends. The length of the CDR3 is 15 residues. The germline CDR1 and CDR2 sequences are SGDLS and YYNGEE. Here the CDR3 DNA reads TGTGCCAGCAGCCTACAGGGTGCTGGGGCCAACGTCCTGACTTTC. Encoded protein: CASSLQGAGANVLTF.

This sequence joins TRBV4-3 and TRBJ2-7; D not certain. The germline V gene encodes CDR1 LGHNA and CDR2 YSLEER. V lost 1 base and J lost 0, with 10 bases in between. The length of the CDR3 is 15 residues. The CDR3 loop is CASSQGQDDSYEQYF. CDR3 bases: TGCGCCAGCAGCCAAGGCCAGGATGACTCCTACGAGCAGTACTTC.

In regard to this clone: Other DNA sequences within the sample encode an identical CDR3. This chain links TRBV7-9 with TRBJ2-2, with TRBD1 as a possible D gene (5 bases). CDR1 SEHNR and CDR2 FQNEAQ come from the germline V gene (reference sequence). This CDR3 is built from 13 residues. The germline V and J ends were trimmed by 5 bases and 4 bases, with 8 bases remaining between them. The CDR3 protein is CASSPTGTGELFF. The CDR3 DNA follows: TGTGCCAGCAGCCCAACAGGCACCGGGGAGCTGTTTTTT.

This clone has a handful of counts. The chain employs TRBV6-4 and TRBJ2-1; 13 bases match TRBD2. The V gene's germline CDR1 is MRHNA and CDR2 SNTAGT. Germline trimming cut 4 bases from V and 7 bases from J; bases unmatched to any gene: 7. The CDR3 loop spans 16 amino acids. The CDR3 loop reads CASSAELAGGLNEQFF. As DNA, the CDR3 is TGTGCCAGCAGTGCCGAACTAGCGGGGGGGTTGAATGAGCAGTTCTTC.